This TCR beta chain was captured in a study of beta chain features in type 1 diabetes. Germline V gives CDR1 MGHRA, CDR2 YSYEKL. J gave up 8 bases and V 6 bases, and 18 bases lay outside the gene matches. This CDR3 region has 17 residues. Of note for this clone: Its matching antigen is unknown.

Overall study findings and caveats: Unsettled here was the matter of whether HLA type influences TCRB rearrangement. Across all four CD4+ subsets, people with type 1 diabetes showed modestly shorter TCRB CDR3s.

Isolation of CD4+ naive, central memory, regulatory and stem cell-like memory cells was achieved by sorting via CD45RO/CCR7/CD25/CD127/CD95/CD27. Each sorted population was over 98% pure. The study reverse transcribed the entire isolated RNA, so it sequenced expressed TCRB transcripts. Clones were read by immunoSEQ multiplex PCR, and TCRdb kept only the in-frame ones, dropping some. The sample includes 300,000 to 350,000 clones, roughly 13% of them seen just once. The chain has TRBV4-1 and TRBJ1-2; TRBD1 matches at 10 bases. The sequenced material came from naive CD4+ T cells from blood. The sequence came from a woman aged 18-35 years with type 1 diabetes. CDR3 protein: CASRRTDAGQGTGGYTF. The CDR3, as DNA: TGCGCCAGCAGACGAACAGATGCGGGACAGGGGACGGGAGGCTACACCTTC.